Below, one T cell receptor beta chain is given with its context. Its specificity is unknown. The sample is drawn from a study of cytomegalovirus exposure and HLA in healthy donors. For the study at large: Within the Caucasian-associated ancestry cluster were approximately 77% of the roughly 430 genotyped donors. General observations from the study: Cytomegalovirus-associated status was assigned to 150 to 200 TCR beta chains. An ancestry cluster, one associated with Asian ancestry, reportedly showed fewer N-insertions than the roughly 670-donor mean in a later analysis.

Germline-derived CDR1 and CDR2 are SQVTM and ANQGSEA. With 4 bases removed from V and 5 bases from J, the gap between germline ends came to 12 bases. The CDR3 consists of 13 residues. 60 Vbeta and 13 Jbeta primers were used in PCR. TCRdb's table, derived via immunoSEQ multiplex PCR, lists solely in-frame clones and lacks some. The sample carries fewer than 200,000 clones, around 63% recorded once. This TCR was recovered from a woman between 18 and 29 years old in good health and CMV-seropositive. The chain carries TRBV29-1 and TRBJ2-1; tentatively, D is TRBD2 (6 bases). The sequencing input was PBMCs. The chain's CDR3 is CSVAGRGNNEQFF. CDR3 nucleotide sequence: TGCAGCGTTGCCGGGCGGGGAAACAATGAGCAGTTCTTC.